This TCR beta chain was documented in a study of early T cells in non-severe SARS-CoV-2 infection. Study details: The authors sequenced bulk RNA from unsorted whole blood, leaving chains unpaired. Overall study results and limits: VDJdb-based matching was biased toward anti-spike CD8 responses and missed private and CD4 specificities.

This clonotype was detected ten times or more. Its target is unknown. Germline V gives CDR1 ENHRY, CDR2 SYGVKD. The germline V and J ends were trimmed by 3 bases and 7 bases, with 13 bases remaining between them. The CDR3 is 14 amino acids. Individual cDNA molecules were tagged with unique molecular identifiers, the study reported. TCRdb ran MiXCR on the 5' RACE reads and lists one entry per CDR3 protein. The table lists 100,000 or so distinct CDR3 sequences, less than 15% of them singletons. The sequence was collected from an adult who was a healthcare worker with PCR-confirmed SARS-CoV-2 infection or an uninfected control (not recorded which). The V call is TRBV10-3, the J call TRBJ1-5; a possible D gene is TRBD1 (6 bases). The sequencing sample was made of whole blood. The CDR3 region has the DNA TGTGCCATCAGTGAAGGGGGAAGTAGGCAGCCCCAGCATTTT. Encoded protein: CAISEGGSRQPQHF.